This TCR beta chain comes out of a study of T cell responses to AZD1222 COVID-19 vaccine. Assay used: immunoSEQ multiplex PCR; TCRdb lists only in-frame clones, some missing. The sample gives 95,000 to 100,000 clones, about 86% of which show up once; around 1.5% is in the top ten. J gave up 6 bases and V 3 bases, and 6 bases lay outside the gene matches. This CDR3 region has 15 residues. From germline, CDR1 is LNHDA and CDR2 SQIVND (reference sequence). The rearrangement links TRBV19 to TRBJ1-1, with 11 bases matching TRBD1. The receptor's source is an adult in good health. The sequencing here drew on peripheral blood, taken on day 0 of AZD1222 vaccination. CDR3 nucleotides: TGTGCCAGTAGTATCGGGGGACAGGGGGTCTCTGAAGCTTTCTTT. Protein: CASSIGGQGVSEAFF.